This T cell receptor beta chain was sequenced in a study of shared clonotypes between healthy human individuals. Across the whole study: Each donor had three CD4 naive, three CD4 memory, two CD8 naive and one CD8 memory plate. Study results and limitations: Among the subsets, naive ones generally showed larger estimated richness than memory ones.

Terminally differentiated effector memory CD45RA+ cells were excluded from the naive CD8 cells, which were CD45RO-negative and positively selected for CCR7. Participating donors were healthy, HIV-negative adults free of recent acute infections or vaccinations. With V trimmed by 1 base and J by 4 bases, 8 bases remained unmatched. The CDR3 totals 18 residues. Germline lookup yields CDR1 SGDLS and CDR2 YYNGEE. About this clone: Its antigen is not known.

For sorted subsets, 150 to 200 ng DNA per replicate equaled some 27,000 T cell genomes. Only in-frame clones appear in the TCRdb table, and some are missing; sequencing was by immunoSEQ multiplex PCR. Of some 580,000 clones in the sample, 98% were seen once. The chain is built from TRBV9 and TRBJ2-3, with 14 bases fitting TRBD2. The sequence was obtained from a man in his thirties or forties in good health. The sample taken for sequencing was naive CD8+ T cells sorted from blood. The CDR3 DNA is TGTGCCAGCAGCGTATTTGGGACTAGCGGGAGTAGGGCAGATACGCAGTATTTT. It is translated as CASSVFGTSGSRADTQYF. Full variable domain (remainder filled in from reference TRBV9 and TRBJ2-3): DSGVTQTPKHLITATGQRVTLRCSPRSGDLSVYWYQQSLDQGLQFLIQYYNGEERAKGNILERFSAQQFPDLHSELNLSSLELGDSALYFCASSVFGTSGSRADTQYFGPGTRLTVL.